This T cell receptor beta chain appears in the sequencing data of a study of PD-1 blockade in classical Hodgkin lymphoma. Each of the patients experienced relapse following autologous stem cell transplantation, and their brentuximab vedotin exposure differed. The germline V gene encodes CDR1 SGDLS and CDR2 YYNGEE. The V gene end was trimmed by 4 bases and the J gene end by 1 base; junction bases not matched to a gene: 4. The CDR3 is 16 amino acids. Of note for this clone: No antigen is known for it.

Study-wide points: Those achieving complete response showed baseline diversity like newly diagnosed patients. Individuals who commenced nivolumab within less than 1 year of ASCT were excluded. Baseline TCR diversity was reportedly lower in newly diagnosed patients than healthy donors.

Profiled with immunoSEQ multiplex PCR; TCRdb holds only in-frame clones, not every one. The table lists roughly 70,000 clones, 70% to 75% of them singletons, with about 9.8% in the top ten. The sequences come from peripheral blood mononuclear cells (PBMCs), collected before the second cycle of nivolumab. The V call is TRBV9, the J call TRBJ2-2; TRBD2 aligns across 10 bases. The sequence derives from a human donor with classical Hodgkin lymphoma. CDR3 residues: CASSPRTSGNTGELFF. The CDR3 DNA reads TGTGCCAGCAGCCCACGGACTAGCGGGAACACCGGGGAGCTGTTTTTT.